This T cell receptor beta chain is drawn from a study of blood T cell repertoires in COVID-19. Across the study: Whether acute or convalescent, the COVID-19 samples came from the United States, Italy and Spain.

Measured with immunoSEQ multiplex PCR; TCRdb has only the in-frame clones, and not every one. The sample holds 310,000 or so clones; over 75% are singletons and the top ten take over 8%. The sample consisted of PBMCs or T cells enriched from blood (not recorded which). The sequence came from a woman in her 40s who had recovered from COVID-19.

The CDR3 here is CASSYSPGARNTEAFF. Written as DNA, the CDR3 is TGTGCCAGCAGTTACTCCCCAGGGGCCCGAAACACTGAAGCTTTCTTT. The chain employs TRBV6-5 and TRBJ1-1, with D maybe TRBD1 (6 bases). V lost 0 bases to trimming and J lost 2 bases, with 13 bases between them. The CDR3 consists of 16 residues. Germline CDR1 MNHEY, CDR2 SVGAGI.